This section outlines one T cell receptor beta chain sequence together with its context. Its target is unknown. Use of 60 Vbeta and 13 Jbeta primers characterized the PCR. Profiling relied on immunoSEQ multiplex PCR, and the TCRdb table lists in-frame clones only, not all of them. The table has about 69,000 clones, 74% seen once. This entry is derived from a study of cytomegalovirus exposure and HLA in healthy donors. Findings and caveats of the study: The study flagged approximately 180 TCR beta chains as cytomegalovirus-associated. In a later analysis, at a false discovery rate of 0.05, roughly 17,000 TCR beta sequences matched HLA alleles. TCR beta sequences reportedly predicted most subjects' HLA-A and HLA-B alleles accurately.

The V end was cut by 3 bases, the J end by 7 bases, with 11 bases between. The CDR3 is 12 residues long. CDR1 and CDR2 (germline): SGHNT, YYREEE (reference sequence). Specimen: PBMCs. V gene TRBV5-4 combines with J gene TRBJ2-7; D not resolved. The sequence derives from a woman in her fifties or sixties in good health and CMV-seropositive. CDR3 loop: CASSSGVGEQYV. Here the CDR3 DNA reads TGTGCCAGCAGCTCGGGTGTGGGAGAGCAGTACGTC.